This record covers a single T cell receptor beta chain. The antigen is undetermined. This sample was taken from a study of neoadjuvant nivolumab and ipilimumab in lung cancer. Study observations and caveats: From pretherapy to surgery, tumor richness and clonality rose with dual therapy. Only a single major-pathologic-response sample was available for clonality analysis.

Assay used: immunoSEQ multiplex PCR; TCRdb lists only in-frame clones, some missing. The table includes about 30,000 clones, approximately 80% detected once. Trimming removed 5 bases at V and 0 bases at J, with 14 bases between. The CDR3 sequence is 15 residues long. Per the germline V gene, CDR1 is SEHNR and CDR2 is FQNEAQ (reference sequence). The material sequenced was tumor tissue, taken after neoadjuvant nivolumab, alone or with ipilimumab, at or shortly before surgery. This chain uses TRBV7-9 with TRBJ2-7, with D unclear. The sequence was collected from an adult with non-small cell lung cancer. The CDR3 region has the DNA TGTGCCAGCAGCCCGAAGGTTCCTAGCTCCTACGAGCAGTACTTC. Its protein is CASSPKVPSSYEQYF.